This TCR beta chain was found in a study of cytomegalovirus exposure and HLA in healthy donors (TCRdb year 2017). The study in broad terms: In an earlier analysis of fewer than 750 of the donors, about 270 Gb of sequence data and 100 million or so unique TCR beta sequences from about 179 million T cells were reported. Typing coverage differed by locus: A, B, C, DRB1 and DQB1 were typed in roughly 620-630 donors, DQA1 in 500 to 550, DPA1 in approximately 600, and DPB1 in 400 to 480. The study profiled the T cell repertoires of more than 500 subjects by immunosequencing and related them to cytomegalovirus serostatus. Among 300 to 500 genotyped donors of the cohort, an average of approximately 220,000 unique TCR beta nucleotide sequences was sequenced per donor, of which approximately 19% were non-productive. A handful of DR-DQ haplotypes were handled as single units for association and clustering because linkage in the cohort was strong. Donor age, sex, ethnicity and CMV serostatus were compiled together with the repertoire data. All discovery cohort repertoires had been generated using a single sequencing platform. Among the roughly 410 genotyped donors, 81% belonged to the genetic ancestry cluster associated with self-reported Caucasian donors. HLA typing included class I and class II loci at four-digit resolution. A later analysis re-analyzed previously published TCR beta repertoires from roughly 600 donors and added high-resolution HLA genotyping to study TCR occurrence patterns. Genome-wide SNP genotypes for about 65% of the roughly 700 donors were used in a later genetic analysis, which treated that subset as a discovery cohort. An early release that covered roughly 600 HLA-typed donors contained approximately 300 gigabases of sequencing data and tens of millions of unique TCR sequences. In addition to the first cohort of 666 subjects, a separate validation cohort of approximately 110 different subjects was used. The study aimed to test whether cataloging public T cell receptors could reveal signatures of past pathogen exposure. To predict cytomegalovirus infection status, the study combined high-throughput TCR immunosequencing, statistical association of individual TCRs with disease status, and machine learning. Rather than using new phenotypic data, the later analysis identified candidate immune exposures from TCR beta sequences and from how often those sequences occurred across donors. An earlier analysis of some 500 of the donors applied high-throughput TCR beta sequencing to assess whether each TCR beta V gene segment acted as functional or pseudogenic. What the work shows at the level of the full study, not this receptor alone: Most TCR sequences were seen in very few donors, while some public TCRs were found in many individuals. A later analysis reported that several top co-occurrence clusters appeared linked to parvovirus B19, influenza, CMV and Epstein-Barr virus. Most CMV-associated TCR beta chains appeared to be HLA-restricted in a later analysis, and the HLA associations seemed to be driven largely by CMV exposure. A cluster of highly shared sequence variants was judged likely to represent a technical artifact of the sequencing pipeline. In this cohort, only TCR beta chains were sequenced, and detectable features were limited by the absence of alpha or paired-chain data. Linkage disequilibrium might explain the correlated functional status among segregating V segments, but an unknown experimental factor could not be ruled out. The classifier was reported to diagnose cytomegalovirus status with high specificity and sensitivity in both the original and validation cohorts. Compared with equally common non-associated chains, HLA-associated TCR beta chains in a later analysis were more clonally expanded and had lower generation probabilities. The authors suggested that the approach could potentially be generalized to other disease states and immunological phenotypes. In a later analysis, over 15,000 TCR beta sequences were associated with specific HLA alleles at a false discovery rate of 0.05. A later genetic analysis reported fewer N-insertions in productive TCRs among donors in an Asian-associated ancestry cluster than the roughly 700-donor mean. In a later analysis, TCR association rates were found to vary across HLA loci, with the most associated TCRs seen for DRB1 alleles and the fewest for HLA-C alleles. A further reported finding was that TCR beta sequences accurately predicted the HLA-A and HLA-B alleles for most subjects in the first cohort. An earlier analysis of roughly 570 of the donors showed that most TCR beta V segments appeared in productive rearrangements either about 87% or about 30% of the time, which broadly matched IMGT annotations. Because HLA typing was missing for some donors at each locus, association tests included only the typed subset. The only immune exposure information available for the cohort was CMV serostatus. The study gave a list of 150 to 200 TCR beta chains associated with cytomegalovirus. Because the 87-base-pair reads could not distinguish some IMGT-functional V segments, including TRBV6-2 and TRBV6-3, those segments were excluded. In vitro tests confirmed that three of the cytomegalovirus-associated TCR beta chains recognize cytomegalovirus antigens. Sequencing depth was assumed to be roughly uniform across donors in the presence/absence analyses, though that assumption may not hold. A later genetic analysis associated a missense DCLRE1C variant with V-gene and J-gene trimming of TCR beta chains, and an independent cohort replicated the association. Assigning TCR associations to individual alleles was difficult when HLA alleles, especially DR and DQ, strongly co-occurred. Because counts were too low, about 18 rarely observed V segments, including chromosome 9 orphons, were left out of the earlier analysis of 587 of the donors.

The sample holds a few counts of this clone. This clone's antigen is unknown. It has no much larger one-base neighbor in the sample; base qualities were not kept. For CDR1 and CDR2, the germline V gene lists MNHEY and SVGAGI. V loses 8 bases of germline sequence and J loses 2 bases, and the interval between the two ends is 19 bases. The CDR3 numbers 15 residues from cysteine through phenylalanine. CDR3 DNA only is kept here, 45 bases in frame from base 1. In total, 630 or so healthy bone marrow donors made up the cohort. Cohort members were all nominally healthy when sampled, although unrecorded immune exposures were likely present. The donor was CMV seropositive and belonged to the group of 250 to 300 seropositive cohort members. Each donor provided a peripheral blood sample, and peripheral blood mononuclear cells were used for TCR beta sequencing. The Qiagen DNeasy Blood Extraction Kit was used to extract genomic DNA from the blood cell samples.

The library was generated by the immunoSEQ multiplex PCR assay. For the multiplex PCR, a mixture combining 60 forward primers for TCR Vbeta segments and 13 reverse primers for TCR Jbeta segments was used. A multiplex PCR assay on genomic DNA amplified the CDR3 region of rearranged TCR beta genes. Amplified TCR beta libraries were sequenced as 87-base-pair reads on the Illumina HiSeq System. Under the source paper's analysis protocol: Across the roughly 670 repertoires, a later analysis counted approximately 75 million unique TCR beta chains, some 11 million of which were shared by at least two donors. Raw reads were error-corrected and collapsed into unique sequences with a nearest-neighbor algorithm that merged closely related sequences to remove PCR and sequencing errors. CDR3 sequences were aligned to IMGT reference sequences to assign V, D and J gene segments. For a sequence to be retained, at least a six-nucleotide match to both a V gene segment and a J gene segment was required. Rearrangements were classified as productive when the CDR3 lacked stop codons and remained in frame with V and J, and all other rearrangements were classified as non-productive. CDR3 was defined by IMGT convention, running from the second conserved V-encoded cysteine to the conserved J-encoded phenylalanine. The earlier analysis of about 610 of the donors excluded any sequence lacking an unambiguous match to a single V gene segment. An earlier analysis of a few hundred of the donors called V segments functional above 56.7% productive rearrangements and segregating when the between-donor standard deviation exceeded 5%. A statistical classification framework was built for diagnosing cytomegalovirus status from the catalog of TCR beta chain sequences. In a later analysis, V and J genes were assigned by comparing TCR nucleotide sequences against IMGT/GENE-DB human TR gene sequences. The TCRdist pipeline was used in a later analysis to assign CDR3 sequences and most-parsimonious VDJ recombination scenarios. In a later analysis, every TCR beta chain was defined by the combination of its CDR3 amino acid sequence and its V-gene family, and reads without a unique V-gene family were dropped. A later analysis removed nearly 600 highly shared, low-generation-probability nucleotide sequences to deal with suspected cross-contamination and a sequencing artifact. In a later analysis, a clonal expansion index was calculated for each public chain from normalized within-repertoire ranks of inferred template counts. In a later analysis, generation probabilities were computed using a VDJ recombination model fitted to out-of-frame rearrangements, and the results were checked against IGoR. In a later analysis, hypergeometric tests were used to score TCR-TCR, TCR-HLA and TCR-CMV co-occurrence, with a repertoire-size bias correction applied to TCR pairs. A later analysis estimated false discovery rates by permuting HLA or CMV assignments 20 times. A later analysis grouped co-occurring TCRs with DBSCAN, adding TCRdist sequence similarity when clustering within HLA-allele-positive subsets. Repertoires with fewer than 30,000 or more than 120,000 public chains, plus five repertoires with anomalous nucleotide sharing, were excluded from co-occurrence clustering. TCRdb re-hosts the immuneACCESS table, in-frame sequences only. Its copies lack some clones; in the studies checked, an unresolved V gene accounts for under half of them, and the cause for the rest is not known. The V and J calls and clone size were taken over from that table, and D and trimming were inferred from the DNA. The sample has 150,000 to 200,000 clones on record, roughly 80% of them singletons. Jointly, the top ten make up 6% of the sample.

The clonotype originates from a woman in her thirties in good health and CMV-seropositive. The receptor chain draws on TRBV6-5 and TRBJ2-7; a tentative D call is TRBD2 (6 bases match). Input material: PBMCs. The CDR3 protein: CASLPGGRGPYEQYF. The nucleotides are TGTGCCAGCCTGCCCGGCGGGCGGGGACCCTACGAGCAGTACTTC.